Listed below are T cell receptor beta chains from one sample, sequenced in a study of blood T cell repertoires in COVID-19. The repertoire was sequenced with immunoSEQ multiplex PCR; TCRdb's copy has only in-frame clones and lacks some. This table holds under 250,000 clones, less than 90% found once. The sample taken for sequencing was peripheral blood. These receptor sequences come from a woman aged 65 to 85 with active or convalescent COVID-19. CDR3s include the opening cysteine and the closing phenylalanine or tryptophan. The order of the fields is clone size, V gene, D gene, J gene, CDR3 DNA, CDR3 protein. The D gene is left open where the match is weak. Part of the rows lack a size; the others show once, few, many or a class for expanded clones.

>-|TRBV7-2|-|TRBJ1-2
TGTGCCAGCAGCCTGTGGGGAGAAATTGGCTACACCTTC
CASSLWGEIGYTF
>-|TRBV6-5|TRBD2|TRBJ2-7
TGTGCCAGCAGCTTACTAGCGGGAGGGCACTACGAGCAGTACTTC
CASSLLAGGHYEQYF
>-|TRBV1|-|TRBJ1-1
TGCACCAGCAGCCAAGAAAAGCACACCGAGGACACTGAAGCTTTCTTT
CTSSQEKHTEDTEAFF
>-|TRBV19|-|TRBJ2-7
TGTGCCAGTAGTACCGGGACTGCCCCCTACGAGCAGTACTTC
CASSTGTAPYEQYF
>once|TRBV3-1/TRBV3-2|TRBD2|TRBJ2-3
TGTGCCAGCAGCCTTAGGCTAGCGGGGAACACAGATACGCAGTATTTT
CASSLRLAGNTDTQYF
>-|TRBV4-1|TRBD2|TRBJ2-3
TGCGCCAGCAGCCAGGGGACTAGCGGGAGAGGGTTCCCACGCACAGATACGCAGTATTTT
CASSQGTSGRGFPRTDTQYF
>-|TRBV6-5|TRBD1|TRBJ1-5
TGTGCCAGCCAGGGGGCCCTTCATCAGCCCCAGCATTTT
CASQGALHQPQHF
>-|TRBV5-1|-|TRBJ2-1
TGCGCCAGCCAAAAAGGACTTCCCCCCTACAATGAGCAGTTCTTC
CASQKGLPPYNEQFF
>few|TRBV7-9|-|TRBJ1-6
TGTGCCAGCAGCCCAGGCGGAGGGGAAGAAAACTCACCCCTCCACTTT
CASSPGGGEENSPLHF
>-|TRBV18|TRBD1|TRBJ1-5
TGTGCCAGCTCACCCCGGACAGGGGGCAGCAATCAGCCCCAGCATTTT
CASSPRTGGSNQPQHF
>-|TRBV7-2|-|TRBJ2-1
TGTGCCAGCAGCCCATACAATGAGCAGTTCTTC
CASSPYNEQFF
>-|TRBV18|TRBD1|TRBJ1-2
TGTGCCAGCTCACCTGCGGGACAGGGAGGCTATGGCTACACCTTC
CASSPAGQGGYGYTF
>-|TRBV20-1|TRBD2|TRBJ2-1
TGCAGTGCTAGTCTCGGCGGGAGCGCCTACAATGAGCAGTTCTTC
CSASLGGSAYNEQFF
>-|TRBV2|TRBD2|TRBJ2-2
TGTGCCAGCAGGGACGGGAGGGCCCTCACCGGGGAGCTGTTTTTT
CASRDGRALTGELFF
>once|TRBV6-5|TRBD1|TRBJ2-7
TGTGCCAGCAGACAAGGACAGGGGTCCTCCTACGAGCAGTACTTC
CASRQGQGSSYEQYF
>-|TRBV7-9|-|TRBJ2-2
TGTGCCAGCAGCTTAGGACATCTCGGGGAGCTGTTTTTT
CASSLGHLGELFF
>-|TRBV28|-|TRBJ2-4
TGTGCCAGCAGTTTATATGGCACCCCTGGCATTCAGTACTTC
CASSLYGTPGIQYF
>-|TRBV4-1|-|TRBJ2-7
TGCGCCAGCAGCCAAGATAAGTGGGGTGGGCAGGGAGGTTCCTACGAGCAGTACTTC
CASSQDKWGGQGGSYEQYF
>-|TRBV7-2|TRBD2|TRBJ2-5
TGTGCCAGCAGCTTAGGACCCGGGAGGGGGGAAGAGACCCAGTACTTC
CASSLGPGRGEETQYF
>-|TRBV19|-|TRBJ1-3
TGTGCCAGTAGTATACCAGGCTCTGGAAACACCATATATTTT
CASSIPGSGNTIYF
>-|TRBV2|TRBD1|TRBJ2-1
TGTGCCAGCAGTGCTGAGACAGGGGTGGGCTATGAGCAGTTCTTC
CASSAETGVGYEQFF
>-|TRBV7-2|TRBD1|TRBJ1-2
TGTGCCAGCAGCCCGGAACAGGGGAACTATGGCTACACCTTC
CASSPEQGNYGYTF
>-|TRBV2|-|TRBJ1-2
TGTGCCATGGGGGGGAGCCAGGGCCATGGCTACACCTTC
CAMGGSQGHGYTF
>once|TRBV6-6|-|TRBJ1-2
TGTGCCAGCAGTCGGGAGGGGAGGCCTAACTATGGCTACACCTTC
CASSREGRPNYGYTF
>-|TRBV6-5|-|TRBJ2-7
TGTGCCAGCGCCCTAAGGGACAAGGGACCCTACGAGCAGTACTTC
CASALRDKGPYEQYF
>-|TRBV3-1/TRBV3-2|-|TRBJ1-1
TGTGCCAGCAGCCCCAGTGGGCACAGCACTGAAGCTTTCTTT
CASSPSGHSTEAFF
>-|TRBV6-2/TRBV6-3|-|TRBJ1-5
TGTGCCAGCAGTCCCATGGGCCTTAGCAATCAGCCCCAGCATTTT
CASSPMGLSNQPQHF
>few|TRBV7-8|-|TRBJ2-1
TGTGCCAGCAGCCCCTACCGACTGGGTGGGTACAATGAGCAGTTCTTC
CASSPYRLGGYNEQFF
>-|TRBV11-2|TRBD2|TRBJ2-3
TGTGCCAGCAGCTCGGGACTAGCGGTCTCCACAGATACGCAGTATTTT
CASSSGLAVSTDTQYF
>-|TRBV7-3|TRBD2|TRBJ2-1
TGTGCCAGCAGCTTAGGGCGGGAGTACAATGAGCAGTTCTTC
CASSLGREYNEQFF
>-|TRBV4-1|TRBD1|TRBJ2-5
TGCGCCAGCAGCCAAGAGTGGGACAGGCAAGAGACCCAGTACTTC
CASSQEWDRQETQYF
>-|TRBV7-9|TRBD1|TRBJ1-6
TGTGCCAGCAGTCGGACAGGGGATTCACCCCTCCACTTT
CASSRTGDSPLHF
>-|TRBV3-1/TRBV3-2|-|TRBJ2-1
TGTGCCAGCAGCCAAGCGGATGAGCAGTTCTTC
CASSQADEQFF
>-|TRBV15|-|TRBJ2-1
TGTGCCACCAGCAGGACCCTCACGGGGAATGAGCAGTTCTTC
CATSRTLTGNEQFF
>-|TRBV6-5|-|TRBJ1-1
TGTGCCAGCAGTTTTACAGGGTACAATACTGAAGCTTTCTTT
CASSFTGYNTEAFF
>-|TRBV3-1/TRBV3-2|TRBD1|TRBJ1-3
TGTGCCAGCAGCCATCCAGGGGGCTCGGGGGGAAACACCATATATTTT
CASSHPGGSGGNTIYF
>few|TRBV5-5|-|TRBJ2-5
TGTGCCAGCAGCCCCCAGGGGTGGCAGGGCGCTTTTGGAGAGACCCAGTACTTC
CASSPQGWQGAFGETQYF
>-|TRBV28|TRBD1|TRBJ1-2
TGTGCCAGCAGTCCACCTCCGGGACAGGCCACCCTAAACTATGGCTACACCTTC
CASSPPPGQATLNYGYTF
>-|TRBV15|-|TRBJ1-1
TGTGCCACCAGCAGACTGACAGAGGTCACTGAAGCTTTCTTT
CATSRLTEVTEAFF
>-|TRBV30|-|TRBJ2-5
TGTGCCTGGAGTATCATTCAAGAGACCCAGTACTTC
CAWSIIQETQYF
>few|TRBV4-1|-|TRBJ1-1
TGCGCCAGCAGCCAACCGACTTACAGGGCCCACACTGAAGCTTTCTTT
CASSQPTYRAHTEAFF
>-|TRBV5-1|-|TRBJ2-3
TGCGCCAGCAGCTTTGATGGGGGGGCTAGCACAGATACGCAGTATTTT
CASSFDGGASTDTQYF
>few|TRBV7-2|TRBD1|TRBJ2-2
TGTGCCAGCAGCTTAAACAGGGGGCGTACCGGGGAGCTGTTTTTT
CASSLNRGRTGELFF